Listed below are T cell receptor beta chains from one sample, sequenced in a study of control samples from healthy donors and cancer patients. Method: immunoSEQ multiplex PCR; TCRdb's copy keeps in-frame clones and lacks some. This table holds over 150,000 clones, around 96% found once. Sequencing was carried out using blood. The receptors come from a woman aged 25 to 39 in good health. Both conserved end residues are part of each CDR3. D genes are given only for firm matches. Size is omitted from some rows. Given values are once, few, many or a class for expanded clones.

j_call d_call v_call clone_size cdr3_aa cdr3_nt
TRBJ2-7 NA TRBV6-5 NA CASSQTSSYEQYF TGTGCCAGCAGTCAAACCAGCTCCTACGAGCAGTACTTC
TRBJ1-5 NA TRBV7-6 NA CASTPFPGSNQPQHF TGTGCCAGCACCCCATTTCCGGGTAGCAATCAGCCCCAGCATTTT
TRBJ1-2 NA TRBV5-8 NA CASSLVSVYGYTF TGTGCCAGCAGCTTGGTTTCAGTATATGGCTACACCTTC
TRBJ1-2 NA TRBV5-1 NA CASGGETYGYTF TGCGCCAGCGGGGGTGAGACCTATGGCTACACCTTC
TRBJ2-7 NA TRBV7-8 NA CASANRASYEQYF TGTGCCAGCGCAAACAGGGCTTCCTACGAGCAGTACTTC
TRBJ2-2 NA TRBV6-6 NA CASSRTVNTGELFF TGTGCCAGCAGCCGGACAGTCAACACCGGGGAGCTGTTTTTT
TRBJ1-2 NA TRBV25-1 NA CASTQGFGYTF TGTGCCAGCACTCAGGGGTTTGGCTACACCTTC
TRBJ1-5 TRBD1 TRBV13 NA CASSFSLDRDTNQPQHF TGTGCCAGCAGCTTTTCCCTGGACAGGGATACCAATCAGCCCCAGCATTTT
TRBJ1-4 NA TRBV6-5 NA CASSYIGDGEKLFF TGTGCCAGCAGTTATATAGGCGATGGAGAAAAACTGTTTTTT
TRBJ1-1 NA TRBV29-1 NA CSVRLGMGTEAFF TGCAGCGTTCGATTGGGGATGGGCACTGAAGCTTTCTTT
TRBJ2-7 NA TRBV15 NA CATSRDRGGPYYEQYF TGTGCCACCAGCAGAGATAGGGGGGGGCCTTACTACGAGCAGTACTTC
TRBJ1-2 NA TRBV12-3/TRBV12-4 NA CASSLAGIYGYTF TGTGCCAGCAGTTTAGCAGGGATTTATGGCTACACCTTC
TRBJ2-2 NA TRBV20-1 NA CSAMSTGELFF TGCAGTGCTATGAGTACCGGGGAGCTGTTTTTT
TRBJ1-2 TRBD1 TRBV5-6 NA CASRSTGTGDYGYTF TGTGCCAGCAGGTCCACCGGGACAGGGGACTATGGCTACACCTTC
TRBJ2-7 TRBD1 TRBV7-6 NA CASSLGTGGVGHRVEQYF TGTGCCAGCAGCTTAGGCACAGGGGGCGTAGGTCATCGGGTCGAGCAGTACTTC
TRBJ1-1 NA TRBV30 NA CAWSPRIARRETEAFF TGTGCCTGGAGTCCTAGAATCGCACGCAGAGAGACTGAAGCTTTCTTT
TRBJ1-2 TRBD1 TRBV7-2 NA CASSPGGGSNYGYTF TGTGCCAGCAGCCCAGGGGGCGGATCTAACTATGGCTACACCTTC
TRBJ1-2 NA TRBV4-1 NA CASSQDPGGSYGYTF TGCGCCAGCAGCCAAGACCCGGGGGGGAGCTATGGCTACACCTTC
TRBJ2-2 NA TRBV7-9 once CASSYVTGELFF TGTGCCAGCAGCTACGTCACCGGGGAGCTGTTTTTT
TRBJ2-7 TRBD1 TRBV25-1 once CASRGDRGYEQYF TGTGCCAGCAGAGGGGACAGGGGTTACGAGCAGTACTTC
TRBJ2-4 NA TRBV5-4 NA CASSFWVAKNIQYF TGTGCCAGCAGCTTTTGGGTAGCCAAAAACATTCAGTACTTC
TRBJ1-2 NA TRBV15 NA CATSRSSLTARYGYTF TGTGCCACCAGCAGATCTTCACTGACAGCCCGCTATGGCTACACCTTC
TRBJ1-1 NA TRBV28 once CASSFFRRNTEAFF TGTGCCAGCAGTTTCTTCAGAAGGAACACTGAAGCTTTCTTT
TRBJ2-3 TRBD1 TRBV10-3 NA CAINPGQGDVDTQYF TGTGCCATCAATCCGGGACAGGGGGATGTAGATACGCAGTATTTT
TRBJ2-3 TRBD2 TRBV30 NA CAWSVLGTSLDTQYF TGTGCCTGGAGTGTACTTGGGACTAGCTTAGATACGCAGTATTTT
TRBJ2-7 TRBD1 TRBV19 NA CASSRDRGYEQYF TGTGCCAGTTCTCGGGACAGGGGGTACGAGCAGTACTTC
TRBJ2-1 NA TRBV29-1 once CSVEGAGGLSYNEQFF TGCAGCGTTGAAGGGGCAGGGGGACTCTCCTACAATGAGCAGTTCTTC
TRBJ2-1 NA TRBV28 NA CASSVRRGLHNEQFF TGTGCCAGCAGTGTAAGGAGGGGCCTCCACAATGAGCAGTTCTTC
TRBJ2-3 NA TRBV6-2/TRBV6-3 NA CASSYRETDTQYF TGTGCCAGCAGTTACAGGGAGACAGATACGCAGTATTTT
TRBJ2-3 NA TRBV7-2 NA CASSLLGTDTQYF TGTGCCAGCAGCTTATTGGGGACGGATACGCAGTATTTT
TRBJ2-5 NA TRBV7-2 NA CASSPGGGETQYF TGTGCCAGCAGCCCCGGGGGTGGGGAGACCCAGTACTTC
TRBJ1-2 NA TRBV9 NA CASSPRWTETNYGYTF TGTGCCAGCAGCCCCCGGTGGACAGAAACTAACTATGGCTACACCTTC
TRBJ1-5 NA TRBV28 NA CASSLGLSNQPQHF TGTGCCAGCAGTTTAGGGTTAAGCAATCAGCCCCAGCATTTT
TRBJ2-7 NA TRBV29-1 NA CSAQDTFSYEQYF TGCAGCGCCCAGGACACTTTCTCCTACGAGCAGTACTTC
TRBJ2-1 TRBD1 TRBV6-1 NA CASSEQPGTGSNEQFF TGTGCCAGCAGTGAACAGCCCGGGACAGGGAGCAATGAGCAGTTCTTC
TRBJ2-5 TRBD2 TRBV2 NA CASSTSGGAETQYF TGTGCCAGCAGTACTAGCGGGGGGGCAGAGACCCAGTACTTC
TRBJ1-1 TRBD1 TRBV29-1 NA CSVATGANTEAFF TGCAGCGTTGCGACAGGGGCTAACACTGAAGCTTTCTTT
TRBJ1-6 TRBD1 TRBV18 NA CASSPRDRASNSPLHF TGTGCCAGCTCACCACGTGACAGGGCCTCTAATTCACCCCTCCACTTT
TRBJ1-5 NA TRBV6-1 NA CASSELGRWPQHF TGTGCCAGCAGTGAGTTAGGGAGATGGCCCCAGCATTTT
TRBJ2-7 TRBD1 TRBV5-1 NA CASSPRTGGYEQYF TGCGCCAGCAGCCCGCGGACAGGGGGCTACGAGCAGTACTTC
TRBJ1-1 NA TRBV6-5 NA CASTPGLTEAFF TGTGCCAGCACTCCGGGTCTGACTGAAGCTTTCTTT
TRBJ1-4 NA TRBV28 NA CASRVPGRDEKLFF TGTGCCAGCAGGGTCCCGGGGCGGGATGAAAAACTGTTTTTT
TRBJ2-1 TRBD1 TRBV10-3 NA CAISEGQGAPSSYNEQFF TGTGCCATCAGTGAGGGACAGGGGGCCCCGAGCTCCTACAATGAGCAGTTCTTC
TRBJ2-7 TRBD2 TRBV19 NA CASSIIAGPYEQYF TGTGCCAGTAGTATCATAGCGGGACCCTACGAGCAGTACTTC
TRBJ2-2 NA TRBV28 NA CASRRQNTGELFF TGTGCCAGCAGGCGGCAAAACACCGGGGAGCTGTTTTTT
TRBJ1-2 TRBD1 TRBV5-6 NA CASSLGQGVYGYTF TGTGCCAGCAGCTTGGGACAGGGGGTCTATGGCTACACCTTC
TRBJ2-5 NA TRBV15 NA CATSRGTSWETQYF TGTGCCACCAGCAGAGGTACTAGCTGGGAGACCCAGTACTTC
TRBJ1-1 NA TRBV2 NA CASRRQTGRTEAFF TGTGCCAGCAGGCGACAGACCGGTCGAACTGAAGCTTTCTTT
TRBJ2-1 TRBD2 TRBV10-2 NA CASSGGTRVYNEQFF TGCGCCAGCAGTGGAGGGACTAGAGTCTACAATGAGCAGTTCTTC
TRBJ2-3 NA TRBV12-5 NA CASAPGSGVTQYF TGTGCTAGTGCCCCGGGTTCGGGAGTCACGCAGTATTTT
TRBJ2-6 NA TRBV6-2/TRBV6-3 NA CASSWGQDSGANVLTF TGTGCCAGCAGTTGGGGGCAAGACTCTGGGGCCAACGTCCTGACTTTC
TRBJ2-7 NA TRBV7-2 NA CASSLGSLYEQYF TGTGCCAGCAGCTTGGGGTCCCTGTACGAGCAGTACTTC
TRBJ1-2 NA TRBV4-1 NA CASSQKSGYGYTF TGCGCCAGCAGCCAAAAAAGTGGCTATGGCTACACCTTC